The source of this T cell receptor beta chain is a study of cytotoxic CD8 clonotypes in ibrutinib-treated CLL. V was cut by 4 bases and J by 0 bases, with 7 bases left in between. Germline CDR1 and CDR2: LGHNT and FRNRAP. The CDR3 consists of 13 residues. Data came from immunoSEQ multiplex PCR; TCRdb stores just in-frame clones and leaves some out. The table includes 250,000 to 350,000 clones, 76% detected once. The V gene is TRBV12-5, the J gene TRBJ2-7; possibly TRBD2 for D (6 bases). The starting material was PBMCs, obtained at disease progression, from a patient treated with ibrutinib. This clonotype was obtained from a human donor with chronic lymphocytic leukemia. The CDR3 is CASGWEVSYEQYF. The DNA of the CDR3 is TGTGCTAGTGGTTGGGAGGTCTCCTACGAGCAGTACTTC. Full variable domain (missing parts from reference TRBV12-5 and TRBJ2-7): DARVTQTPRHKVTEMGQEVTMRCQPILGHNTVFWYRQTMMQGLELLAYFRNRAPLDDSGMPKDRFSAEMPDATLATLKIQPSEPRDSAVYFCASGWEVSYEQYFGPGTRLTVT.